Each of the 28 T cell receptor beta chains below was sequenced from the same sample in a study of control samples from healthy donors and cancer patients. Profiled with immunoSEQ multiplex PCR; TCRdb holds only in-frame clones, not every one. The repertoire holds over 90,000 clones, 80% to 90% seen once, with under 20% in the top ten. The sequenced sample was PBMCs. The receptor set was obtained from a man between 60 and 70 years old with lung cancer.

The CDR3 region is CASSRQGTTNEKLFF. Here the CDR3 DNA reads TGTGCCAGCTCACGACAGGGGACAACTAATGAAAAACTGTTTTTT. This chain joins TRBV18 and TRBJ1-4; the match to TRBD1 covers 8 bases. CDR3 length: 15 residues. Germline loops: CDR1 KGHSH, CDR2 LQKENI. V gave up 4 bases and J gave up 0 bases; unmatched junction bases: 1.

The chain is built from TRBV7-9 and TRBJ2-3; TRBD1 aligns across 7 bases. Germline V CDR1 and CDR2: SEHNR, FQNEAQ (reference sequence). The CDR3 is 15 amino acids. Losses at the gene ends were 8 bases for V and 0 bases for J; bases not matched to a gene: 8. The chain's CDR3 is CASGALDRSTDTQYF. In DNA, the CDR3 is TGTGCCAGCGGGGCACTGGACAGGAGCACAGATACGCAGTATTTT. Combining the CDR3 with reference TRBV7-9 and TRBJ2-3 gives the whole variable domain DTGVSQNPRHKITKRGQNVTFRCDPISEHNRLYWYRQTLGQGPEFLTYFQNEAQLEKSRLLSDRFSAERPKGSFSTLEIQRTEQGDSAMYLCASGALDRSTDTQYFGPGTRLTVL.

The rearrangement uses TRBV30 and TRBJ1-6; D call uncertain. V dropped 4 bases and J dropped 11 bases, with 12 bases sitting between them. The V gene's germline CDR1 is GTSNPN and CDR2 SVGIG (reference sequence). This CDR3 is 12 amino acids long. CDR3 region: CAWTVADTPLHF. The CDR3 DNA follows: TGTGCCTGGACTGTCGCTGATACACCCCTCCACTTT.

In this sample, this clone turned up once. This chain connects TRBV30 to TRBJ1-1, with no clear D. V was cut by 5 bases and J by 4 bases, with 20 bases left in between. This CDR3 has 15 amino acids. CDR1 is GTSNPN and CDR2 is SVGIG in the germline V gene (reference sequence). The CDR3 DNA sequence: TGTGCCTGGGACACGTTCGGCTTCGCCAGCACTGAAGCTTTCTTT. This gives the protein CAWDTFGFASTEAFF. The variable domain in full, completed from reference TRBV30 and TRBJ1-1, reads SQTIHQWPATLVQPVGSPLSLECTVEGTSNPNLYWYRQAAGRGLQLLFYSVGIGQISSEVPQNLSASRPQDRQFILSSKKLLLSDSGFYLCAWDTFGFASTEAFFGQGTRLTVV.

As to this clone: The identical CDR3 is also encoded by other nucleotide sequences in the sample. The chain couples TRBV7-3 to TRBJ1-2, with D uncertain. V dropped 2 bases and J dropped 6 bases, with 7 bases sitting between them. Germline V gene lookup returns CDR1 SGHTA and CDR2 FQGTGA. The CDR3 has 12 residues. CDR3 amino acids: CASSLGGDGYTF. CDR3 coding DNA: TGTGCCAGCAGCTTAGGTGGAGATGGCTACACCTTC.

A few counts support this clone. The chain has TRBV10-1 and TRBJ1-5; no clear D gene. This CDR3 has 13 residues. V was trimmed by 3 bases and J by 5 bases, leaving 8 bases between them. Germline-derived CDR1 and CDR2 are WNHNN and SYGVQD (reference sequence). The CDR3, as DNA: TGCGCCAGCAGTGACCAGAGAGATCAGCCCCAGCATTTT. It codes for CASSDQRDQPQHF.

The chain employs TRBV6-5 and TRBJ1-1, with D uncertain. The CDR3 spans 13 residues. CDR1 is MNHEY, CDR2 SVGAGI, per germline. The ends were cut back, 2 bases at V and 5 bases at J, with 9 bases in the middle. The CDR3 bases are TGTGCCAGCAGTTACAACGTGGGGACTGAAGCTTTCTTT. Translated, it gives CASSYNVGTEAFF.

The rearrangement uses TRBV30 and TRBJ2-6, with D maybe TRBD2 (6 bases). This CDR3 comprises 14 residues. CDR1 GTSNPN and CDR2 SVGIG come from the germline V gene (reference sequence). The germline V and J ends were trimmed by 2 bases and 3 bases, with 8 bases remaining between them. DNA for the CDR3: TGTGCCTGGAGTCCCGGGGGTGGGGCCAACGTCCTGACTTTC. Its translation: CAWSPGGGANVLTF. Drawing the rest from reference TRBV30 and TRBJ2-6, the complete variable domain is SQTIHQWPATLVQPVGSPLSLECTVEGTSNPNLYWYRQAAGRGLQLLFYSVGIGQISSEVPQNLSASRPQDRQFILSSKKLLLSDSGFYLCAWSPGGGANVLTFGAGSRLTVL.

V is TRBV18 and J is TRBJ2-5; TRBD1 matches 7 bases. Germline loops: CDR1 KGHSH, CDR2 LQKENI. The trim removed 4 bases at V and 5 bases at J, leaving 10 bases unmatched. The CDR3 runs 15 residues. The CDR3 DNA sequence: TGTGCCAGCTCACGAAGACAGGGATATGACGAGACCCAGTACTTC. Translation: CASSRRQGYDETQYF.

The chain carries TRBV10-3 and TRBJ1-2; 7 bases agree with TRBD1. The J segment lost 4 bases and the V segment lost 0 bases, leaving 11 bases of the junction unmatched. This CDR3 contains 17 residues. The germline gives CDR1 ENHRY, CDR2 SYGVKD. The chain's CDR3 is CAISESGRGQNIYGYTF. The DNA for the CDR3 is TGTGCCATCAGTGAGTCAGGTCGGGGACAGAATATCTATGGCTACACCTTC.

This chain connects TRBV15 to TRBJ2-3; D may be TRBD2 (5 bases). The CDR3 runs to 15 residues. V shed 1 base and J shed 3 bases, with 11 bases lying between them. Germline CDR1 LNHNV, CDR2 YYDKDF (reference sequence). CDR3 sequence (DNA): TGTGCCACCAGCAGAGTTGGCGGGTGGACAGATACGCAGTATTTT. It is translated as CATSRVGGWTDTQYF.

This clone was seen once. The V and J genes are TRBV4-1 and TRBJ2-7, with 11 bases that match TRBD2. From germline, CDR1 is MGHRA and CDR2 YSYEKL. The CDR3 sequence is 15 residues long. Trimming removed 4 bases from V and 1 base from J; junction bases left unmatched: 3. In nucleotides, the CDR3 is TGCGCCAGCAGCCCACTAGCGGGGGCATCCTACGAGCAGTACGTC. As protein: CASSPLAGASYEQYV.

The V call is TRBV12-3 or TRBV12-4, the J call TRBJ2-7; D might be TRBD1 (7 bases). The CDR3 covers 13 residues. Between the trimmed V and J ends, which lost 4 bases and 5 bases, there was a span of 12 bases. The CDR3 loop reads CASSSTGRNEQYF. The CDR3, as DNA: TGTGCCAGCAGTTCGACAGGGAGGAACGAGCAGTACTTC.

The genes are TRBV13 and TRBJ2-3, with D hard to call. The CDR3 consists of 15 residues. Germline loops: CDR1 PRHDT, CDR2 FYEKMQ (reference sequence). The ends were cut back, 0 bases at V and 4 bases at J, with 11 bases in the middle. Written as DNA, the CDR3 is TGTGCCAGCAGCTTAGGGGACCGGCCAGCAGATACGCAGTATTTT. This translates into CASSLGDRPADTQYF.

The chain couples TRBV5-1 to TRBJ2-1, with D possibly TRBD2 on 6 matching bases. Deletions cut 3 bases from V and 4 bases from J, with 14 bases between. The CDR3 has 15 residues. Germline lookup yields CDR1 SGHRS and CDR2 YFSETQ. The CDR3 spells CASSSQVAGYNEQFF. In DNA form, the CDR3 reads TGCGCCAGCAGCTCCCAAGTGGCGGGGTACAATGAGCAGTTCTTC.

This sequence joins TRBV19 and TRBJ1-1, with 9 bases matching TRBD1. Germline CDR1 is LNHDA and CDR2 is SQIVND (reference sequence). J gave up 7 bases and V 8 bases, and 17 bases lay outside the gene matches. The CDR3 totals 16 residues. CDR3 in amino acids: CASYNMQNRGRSEAFF. In DNA, the CDR3 is TGTGCCAGTTACAATATGCAAAACAGGGGGCGTAGTGAAGCTTTCTTT.

The rearrangement joins TRBV1 to TRBJ1-6. TRBV1 is noted as a pseudogene. The CDR3 covers 18 residues. The CDR3 DNA reads as TGCACCAGCAGCCAAAGACGGGGGAGGGTTGATGGTAATTCACCCCTCCACTTT. It encodes CTSSQRRGRVDGNSPLHF.

This rearrangement joins TRBV27 to TRBJ1-2; 7 bases agree with TRBD1. The germline CDR1 and CDR2 sequences are MNHEY and SMNVEV (reference sequence). The junction had 13 bases not matched to a gene; V was cut back by 6 bases and J by 6 bases. The CDR3 is 15 residues long. The CDR3 DNA is TGTGCCAGCAGCTATAGCCCGGAGGGGGCTAATGGCTACACCTTC. This encodes CASSYSPEGANGYTF.

The genes are TRBV30 and TRBJ2-3; 9 bases agree with TRBD2. CDR1 and CDR2 from the germline V gene are GTSNPN and SVGIG (reference sequence). The CDR3 totals 16 residues. With 0 bases clipped from V and 1 base from J, the junction kept 5 bases outside the gene matches. CDR3 sequence reads: CAWSVWGGGGTDTQYF. The CDR3 DNA reads as TGTGCCTGGAGTGTATGGGGCGGGGGGGGCACAGATACGCAGTATTTT.

The V gene is TRBV18, the J gene TRBJ2-2; D not certain. This CDR3 is 17 amino acids long. V was trimmed by 2 bases and J by 0 bases, leaving 13 bases between them. Germline V CDR1 and CDR2: KGHSH, LQKENI. CDR3 protein: CASSPFSGASNTGELFF. The CDR3, as DNA: TGTGCCAGCTCACCATTTTCAGGAGCCTCGAACACCGGGGAGCTGTTTTTT.

J is TRBJ1-5 and V is TRBV30; the D is unclear. Per germline, CDR1 GTSNPN and CDR2 SVGIG (reference sequence). This CDR3 comprises 14 residues. V lost 0 bases, J lost 1 base, and 7 bases lay in between. The CDR3 bases are TGTGCCTGGAGTGTGGGGTTGAGCAATCAGCCCCAGCATTTT. Residues: CAWSVGLSNQPQHF.

V gene TRBV18 combines with J gene TRBJ1-3, with D possibly being TRBD1 (5 bases). The V gene's germline CDR1 is KGHSH and CDR2 LQKENI. CDR3 length: 15 residues. Between the trimmed V and J ends, which lost 3 bases and 4 bases, there was a span of 13 bases. CDR3 loop: CASSPGTLGGNTIYF. DNA for the CDR3: TGTGCCAGCTCACCCGGGACCCTCGGGGGAAACACCATATATTTT.

This clone turned up a few times. The CDR3 loop is CASSRGTGVNYGYTF. The CDR3 bases are TGTGCCAGCTCACGGGGGACAGGCGTTAACTATGGCTACACCTTC. The chain couples TRBV18 to TRBJ1-2; TRBD1 aligns across 8 bases. The length of the CDR3 is 15 residues. The V gene's germline CDR1 is KGHSH and CDR2 LQKENI. After removal of 4 bases from V and 1 base from J, the junction contained 5 bases not matched to a gene.

The genes are TRBV4-2 and TRBJ2-7, with D hard to call. Between the trimmed V and J ends, which lost 2 bases and 3 bases, there was a span of 8 bases. From germline, CDR1 is LGHNA and CDR2 YNFKEQ. CDR3 size: 13 residues. CDR3 sequence reads: CASSQLAVYEQYF. In DNA, the CDR3 is TGTGCCAGCAGCCAATTGGCAGTCTACGAGCAGTACTTC.

The chain couples TRBV5-5 to TRBJ2-7; the D is unclear. Germline CDR1 reads SGHKS; CDR2 reads YYEKEE (reference sequence). The CDR3 consists of 15 residues. The ends were cut back, 0 bases at V and 3 bases at J, with 13 bases in the middle. CDR3: CASSLEVQSYYEQYV. In DNA, the CDR3 is TGTGCCAGCAGCTTGGAGGTACAGTCTTACTACGAGCAGTACGTC.

This chain uses TRBV2 with TRBJ1-2; 9 bases are shared with TRBD1. The CDR3 loop spans 15 amino acids. V lost 6 bases to trimming and J lost 4 bases; unmatched junction nucleotides: 9. Germline V lookup: CDR1 SNHLY, CDR2 FYNNEI. CDR3 in amino acids: CASSGRRQGGYGYTF. The CDR3, as DNA: TGTGCCAGCAGCGGTCGGAGACAGGGGGGCTATGGCTACACCTTC.

V usage is TRBV7-9 and J usage is TRBJ2-2; D not resolved. Trimming removed 8 bases at V and 7 bases at J, with 5 bases between. The CDR3 runs to 10 residues. CDR1 and CDR2 (germline): SEHNR, FQNEAQ (reference sequence). CDR3 in amino acids: CASDVGELFF. The CDR3 DNA is TGTGCCAGCGATGTCGGGGAGCTGTTTTTT.

The V gene is TRBV5-8, the J gene TRBJ1-5, with D perhaps matching TRBD1 (6 bases). CDR1 is SGHTS, CDR2 YDEGEE, per germline. This CDR3 contains 12 residues. The ends were cut back, 4 bases at V and 9 bases at J, with 11 bases in the middle. The DNA of the CDR3 is TGTGCCAGCAGCGGGGGGGCCGGGCCCCAGCATTTT. As protein: CASSGGAGPQHF. The full variable domain, with the rest looked up from reference TRBV5-8 and TRBJ1-5, is EAGVTQSPTHLIKTRGQQATLRCSPISGHTSVYWYQQALGLGLQFLLWYDEGEERNRGNFPPRFSGRQFPNYSSELNVNALELEDSALYLCASSGGAGPQHFGDGTRLSIL.